The 7 T cell receptor beta chains listed next were all sequenced from one sample in a study of cytomegalovirus exposure and HLA in healthy donors. Primers: 60 Vbeta forward and 13 Jbeta reverse. Sequencing used immunoSEQ multiplex PCR; TCRdb keeps in-frame clones, though not all of them. There are approximately 87,000 clones in the sample; about four fifths occur only once, and about 3.9% lies in the top ten. Input material: PBMCs. These receptors all come from a woman between 65 and 79 years old in good health and CMV-seropositive.

This clone was picked up one time. The V gene is TRBV25-1, the J gene TRBJ2-1, with 7 bases identical to TRBD2. Germline CDR1 is MGHDK and CDR2 is SYGVNS. The J segment lost 3 bases and the V segment lost 5 bases, leaving 7 bases of the junction unmatched. CDR3 length: 15 amino acids. CDR3 amino acids: CASSPAGPDYNEQFF. CDR3 coding DNA: TGTGCCAGCAGTCCAGCGGGGCCCGACTACAATGAGCAGTTCTTC.

The chain has TRBV12-5 and TRBJ1-4; D is undetermined. This CDR3 is 13 amino acids long. Germline V gene lookup returns CDR1 LGHNT and CDR2 FRNRAP. Trimming pared 2 bases from V and 10 bases from J, leaving 11 bases between. The CDR3, as DNA: TGTGCTAGTGGTTTGAACAGCCTGCGAAAACTGTTTTTT. As protein: CASGLNSLRKLFF.

The V and J genes are TRBV2 and TRBJ2-2, with 11 bases identical to TRBD1. Looked up from germline, CDR1 is SNHLY and CDR2 is FYNNEI. Trimming took 6 bases from V and 5 from J; bases not matched to a gene: 2. This CDR3 is built from 14 residues. Here the CDR3 DNA reads TGTGCCAGCAGGGGACAGGGGGAAACCGGGGAGCTGTTTTTT. Its translation: CASRGQGETGELFF.

This clone has more than one count but fewer than ten. This sequence joins TRBV7-2 and TRBJ1-1; D unresolved. Germline V gives CDR1 SGHTA, CDR2 FQGNSA. This CDR3 contains 17 residues. V was clipped by 2 bases and J by 1 base, with 17 bases between them. The CDR3 DNA reads as TGTGCCAGCAGCTTACCTTTCCTAGCAAAGGGGAACACTGAAGCTTTCTTT. Translated, it gives CASSLPFLAKGNTEAFF.

The chain uses TRBV28 and TRBJ2-7; 9 nucleotides line up with TRBD1. V dropped 5 bases and J dropped 4; count of bases not matched to a gene: 3. This CDR3 has 13 residues. Germline lookup yields CDR1 MDHEN and CDR2 SYDVKM. CDR3 residues: CASSLDRGYEQYF. Written as DNA, the CDR3 is TGTGCCAGCAGTCTGGACAGGGGATACGAGCAGTACTTC.

This chain uses TRBV15 with TRBJ2-5; perhaps TRBD2 as D (6 bases). Germline CDR1 and CDR2: LNHNV and YYDKDF (reference sequence). This CDR3 has 14 amino acids. Trimming shortened V by 6 bases and J by 2 bases, and 13 bases separated the two germline ends. The DNA of the CDR3 is TGTGCCACCAGGTGGGGGGAAAGACAAGAGACCCAGTACTTC. It yields the protein CATRWGERQETQYF.

The chain combines TRBV28 with TRBJ2-3; 7 bases are a match to TRBD1. After removal of 5 bases from V and 3 bases from J, the junction contained 5 bases not matched to a gene. Germline lookup yields CDR1 MDHEN and CDR2 SYDVKM. This CDR3 comprises 14 residues. The CDR3 here is CASSNRGKTDTQYF. The CDR3 DNA reads TGTGCCAGCAGTAACAGGGGTAAGACAGATACGCAGTATTTT.